These 14 T cell receptor beta chains came from one sample sequenced in a study of blood T cells in healthy people across ages. It was with a sample-barcoded 5' primer and a J-beta primer mix that a second PCR of roughly 6 to 11 cycles was run. TCRdb reprocessed the 5' RACE reads via MiXCR and lists one record per CDR3 protein. The sample shows fewer than 600,000 distinct CDR3 sequences, approximately 26% of them seen only once. A further study also used this sample, focusing on T cells of mothers and their children.

Sequencing was done on a sample of blood. These receptors all stem from a boy aged 2-9 years in good health.

To note about this clonotype: The junction differs from germline at one of its ends, possibly a read error. The V gene is TRBV5-4, the J gene TRBJ2-5; D remains unclear. Germline V CDR1 and CDR2: SGHNT, YYREEE (reference sequence). CDR3 size: 13 residues. CDR3 DNA sequence: TGTGCCAGCAGCTTGAGTCCCCAAGACACCCAGTACTTC. It specifies CASSLSPQDTQYF.

The V gene is TRBV7-9, the J gene TRBJ1-2, with D possibly matching TRBD1 (6 bases). This CDR3 comprises 16 residues. CDR1 is SEHNR and CDR2 is FQNEAQ in the germline V gene (reference sequence). The V end lost 2 bases, the J end lost 4 bases, and 17 bases lay between the germline ends. The CDR3: CASSLNAGRGLYGYTF. The CDR3 DNA reads TGTGCCAGCAGCTTAAACGCGGGCAGGGGACTCTATGGCTACACCTTC.

This rearrangement joins TRBV12-3 or TRBV12-4 to TRBJ2-1; D call uncertain. The CDR3 consists of 14 residues. The V gene lost 6 bases and the J gene lost 8 bases, with 17 bases spanning the gap. CDR3 bases: TGTGCCAGCAGATTTGCCGGCCAGGCTTATGAGCAGTTCTTC. Protein: CASRFAGQAYEQFF.

At least ten counts were recorded for this clonotype. The rearrangement links TRBV20-1 to TRBJ2-2; weak D call: TRBD1 (6 bases). In germline, CDR1 is DFQATT, CDR2 SNEGSKA (reference sequence). This CDR3 contains 15 residues. V shed 0 bases and J shed 2 bases, with 10 bases lying between them. This CDR3 reads CSAREGRGNTGELFF. In DNA, the CDR3 is TGCAGTGCTAGAGAGGGCAGGGGTAACACCGGGGAGCTGTTTTTT.

This chain joins TRBV27 and TRBJ1-1; 9 nucleotides align to TRBD1. The CDR3 covers 13 residues. Germline V CDR1 and CDR2: MNHEY, SMNVEV (reference sequence). Trimming removed 5 bases from V and 5 bases from J; junction bases left unmatched: 3. The CDR3 sequence: CASSTGGWTEAFF. CDR3 nucleotides: TGTGCCAGCAGTACAGGGGGCTGGACTGAAGCTTTCTTT.

CDR3 loop: CAISTSPETQYF. CDR3 in DNA: TGTGCCATCAGTACCTCCCCAGAGACCCAGTACTTC. The V and J genes are TRBV10-3 and TRBJ2-5; no firm D call. The CDR3 loop spans 12 amino acids. Germline V CDR1 and CDR2: ENHRY, SYGVKD. The V end was cut by 5 bases, the J end by 4 bases, with 8 bases between.

The rearrangement links TRBV6-4 to TRBJ1-1; 8 bases match TRBD1. The CDR3 extends over 17 amino acids. V gave up 7 bases and J gave up 1 base; unmatched junction bases: 14. Germline CDR1 MRHNA, CDR2 SNTAGT. CDR3 amino acids: CASNIPGGSKTNTEAFF. In DNA, the CDR3 is TGTGCCAGCAATATTCCAGGGGGCTCGAAAACGAACACTGAAGCTTTCTTT.

The J gene is TRBJ2-5, the V gene TRBV3-1, with D uncertain. V shed 7 bases and J shed 2 bases, with 8 bases lying between them. The germline CDR1 and CDR2 sequences are LGHDT and YNNKEL (reference sequence). This CDR3 spans 12 amino acids. CDR3 DNA sequence: TGTGCCAGCACGAGGCAGCAAGAGACCCAGTACTTC. This gives the protein CASTRQQETQYF.

Turning to this clonotype: Germline is not matched at one junction end, which may reflect a read error. V gene TRBV29-1 combines with J gene TRBJ2-6; D possibly uses TRBD1 or TRBD2 (5 bases each). This CDR3 spans 14 amino acids. Germline-derived CDR1 and CDR2 are SQVTM and ANQGSEA. The CDR3 region is CSAGMKSGANVPTF. As DNA, the CDR3 is TGCAGCGCCGGGATGAAGTCTGGGGCCAACGTCCCGACTTTC.

The chain has TRBV12-3 or TRBV12-4 and TRBJ2-4, with D unclear. The CDR3 is made up of 15 amino acids. V was trimmed by 3 bases and J by 11 bases, leaving 20 bases between them. The CDR3 loop reads CASSFERVEKGFQYF. The CDR3 bases are TGTGCCAGCAGTTTTGAAAGGGTGGAAAAAGGATTTCAGTACTTC.

The J gene is TRBJ2-5, the V gene TRBV29-1; D call uncertain. The length of the CDR3 is 12 residues. With 2 bases removed from V and 6 bases from J, the gap between germline ends came to 10 bases. In germline, CDR1 is SQVTM, CDR2 ANQGSEA. CDR3 region: CSVEIGSKTQYF. The CDR3 DNA follows: TGCAGCGTTGAAATAGGGTCGAAGACCCAGTACTTC.

This clonotype was picked up a small number of times. This rearrangement joins TRBV10-2 to TRBJ2-7; 8 bases are shared with TRBD1. Matching the DNA end better, TRBJ2-1 makes the J call doubtful. Germline CDR1 reads WSHSY; CDR2 reads SAAADI. The CDR3 consists of 13 residues. The CDR3 spells CAIGQGRGNEQFF. CDR3 in DNA: TGCGCCATTGGACAGGGCCGAGGAAATGAGCAGTTCTTC.

V is TRBV20-1 and J is TRBJ2-1; D gene unclear. The end of the DNA is better explained by TRBJ2-7, so the J call may be wrong. The CDR3 spans 13 residues. Germline assignment: CDR1 DFQATT and CDR2 SNEGSKA (reference sequence). The CDR3 bases are TGCAGTGCGAGAGGCCTCAATCCCTACGAGCAGTACGTC. Translated, it gives CSARGLNPYEQYV.

In its sample, this clonotype was seen a few times. The V call is TRBV29-1, the J call TRBJ2-7, with 9 positions matching TRBD1. This CDR3 comprises 16 residues. Per the germline V gene, CDR1 is SQVTM and CDR2 is ANQGSEA. Trimming at V came to 7 bases and at J to 6 bases, leaving 19 bases not matched to a gene. CDR3 region: CSATLGTGSVGREQYF. Written as DNA, the CDR3 is TGCAGCGCAACCTTGGGGACAGGGTCTGTGGGTCGCGAGCAGTACTTC.